This T cell receptor (beta chain) was recorded in a study of STAT5B mutations in CD4+ large granular lymphocyte leukemia. Points from the study as a whole: Approximately 25% of private leukemic clonotypes occurred rarely in other patients' non-leukemic repertoires.

V lost 8 bases, J lost 0 bases, and 17 bases lay in between. Germline V CDR1 and CDR2: LNHDA, SQIVND (reference sequence). The CDR3 has 16 amino acids. Clones were read by immunoSEQ multiplex PCR, and TCRdb kept only the in-frame ones, dropping some. The sample has more than 30,000 clones, roughly 65% seen once. This clone was seen only a few times. Its antigen is currently unknown. This clonotype was sampled from a human donor in good health. Sample: CD4+ T cells from blood buffy coats. This chain connects TRBV19 to TRBJ1-5; D gene ambiguous. CDR3 protein: CASLLGSGYSNQPQHF. The CDR3 DNA reads as TGTGCCAGTCTCTTAGGATCAGGATATAGCAATCAGCCCCAGCATTTT.